This T cell receptor (beta chain) is from a study of response to subunit inactivated influenza vaccine. Study-level points and caveats: Each seasonal influenza vaccination recruits few new T cells, the authors suggested.

About this clonotype: The antigen is not known.

From germline, CDR1 is DFQATT and CDR2 SNEGSKA (reference sequence). Unmatched junction bases numbered 14, after V lost 1 base and J lost 2 bases. The CDR3 runs 19 residues. MiXCR was run by TCRdb on the RT-PCR reads, yielding one entry per CDR3 protein. The data contain around 480,000 distinct CDR3 sequences, around 9.9% of them singletons. This receptor was obtained from a man aged 50 or older who received an inactivated influenza vaccine. The chain joins TRBV20-1 to TRBJ2-1; 10 bases are shared with TRBD2. This specimen consisted of PBMCs from blood, obtained roughly 48 days after vaccination. In DNA form, the CDR3 reads TGCAGTGCTAGAGGTTTTTTGGCTAGCGGGAGCCTTACCTACAATGAGCAGTTCTTC. Amino acid sequence: CSARGFLASGSLTYNEQFF.